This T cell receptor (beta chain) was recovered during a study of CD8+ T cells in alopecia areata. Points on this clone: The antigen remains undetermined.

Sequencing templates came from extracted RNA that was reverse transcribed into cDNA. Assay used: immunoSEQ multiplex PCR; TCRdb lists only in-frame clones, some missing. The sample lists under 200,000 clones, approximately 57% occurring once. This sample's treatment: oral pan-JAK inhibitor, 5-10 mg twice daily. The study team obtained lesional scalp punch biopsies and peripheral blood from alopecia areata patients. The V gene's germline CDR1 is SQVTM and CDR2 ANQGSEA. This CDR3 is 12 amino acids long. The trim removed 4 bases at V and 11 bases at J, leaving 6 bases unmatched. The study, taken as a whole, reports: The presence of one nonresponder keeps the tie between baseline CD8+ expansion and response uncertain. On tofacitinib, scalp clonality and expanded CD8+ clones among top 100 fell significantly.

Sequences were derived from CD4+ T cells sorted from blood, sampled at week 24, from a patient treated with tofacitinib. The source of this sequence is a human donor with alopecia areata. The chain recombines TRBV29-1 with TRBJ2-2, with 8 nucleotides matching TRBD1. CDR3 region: CSVGSGQGELFF. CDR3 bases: TGCAGCGTTGGGTCAGGACAGGGAGAGCTGTTTTTT.